The source of this T cell receptor (beta chain) is a study of CD8 T cells in Susac syndrome. The ends were cut back, 5 bases at V and 3 bases at J, with 11 bases in the middle. The CDR3 has 14 amino acids. Random hexamers were used to reverse transcribe the RNA input (roughly 0.5 to 1 ug). Across 54 Vbeta and 13 Jbeta, immunoSEQ multiplex PCR amplified TCR beta CDR3. TCRdb passed the immunoSEQ multiplex PCR reads through MiXCR, listing each CDR3 protein once. The table lists roughly 80,000 distinct CDR3 sequences, roughly 94% of them singletons. Sequencing of TCR beta was performed on blood CD8+ T cells and on blood CD4+ T cells. The CD8+ and CD4+ T cells were negatively isolated, with the TEMRA cells enriched by FACS.

The chain carries TRBV12-3 or TRBV12-4 and TRBJ1-5; TRBD1 might be the D (6 bases). The source of this sequence is a human donor in good health. The sample consisted of CD8+ T cells from PBMCs. CDR3 in DNA: TGTGCCAGCAGTCCACAGGGAAACAATCAGCCCCAGCATTTT. It specifies CASSPQGNNQPQHF.